The rows below give T cell receptor beta chains drawn from one sample of a study of blood T cell repertoires in COVID-19. The data were produced by immunoSEQ multiplex PCR, yet TCRdb's version contains in-frame clones alone and is incomplete. The sample gives about 250,000 clones, 83% of which show up once; over 4.5% is in the top ten. Sequences were obtained from peripheral blood. The receptors originated from a human donor in a cohort sampled during active COVID-19. Both conserved end residues are part of each CDR3. The D gene is left open where the match is weak. Rows may omit the clone size; those that give it use once, few, many or a size class.

v_gene	j_gene	d_gene	abundance	CDR3nt	CDR3aa
TRBV18	TRBJ2-7	-	-	TGTGCCAGCTCACCAACGGAAGGGGCCTACGAGCAGTACTTC	CASSPTEGAYEQYF
TRBV28	TRBJ1-5	TRBD1	-	TGTGCCAGCAGTGCCGGACAGGGGATTTATAGCAATCAGCCCCAGCATTTT	CASSAGQGIYSNQPQHF
TRBV5-1	TRBJ2-3	TRBD2	-	TGCGCCAGCAGCTCGGGACTAGCGGGGGCAGATACGCAGTATTTT	CASSSGLAGADTQYF
TRBV7-9	TRBJ2-3	TRBD2	-	TGTGCCAGCAGCTTCGGGGGGAGCACAGATACGCAGTATTTT	CASSFGGSTDTQYF
TRBV28	TRBJ1-3	TRBD1	-	TGTGCCAGCAGTTCCTCCGGACAGGGGATAGGAAACACCATATATTTT	CASSSSGQGIGNTIYF
TRBV19	TRBJ2-7	-	-	TGTGCCAGTCGAAGATCAGGGGCGGAACTATACGAGCAGTACTTC	CASRRSGAELYEQYF
TRBV28	TRBJ2-1	TRBD2	-	TGTGCCAGCAGTTTAAGGAGCGGGAGTAGCGACAATGAGCAGTTCTTC	CASSLRSGSSDNEQFF
TRBV2	TRBJ1-1	TRBD1	-	TGTGCCAGCAGTGATTCAGGGGGCAACACTGAAGCTTTCTTT	CASSDSGGNTEAFF
TRBV6-6	TRBJ2-2	TRBD2	-	TGTGCCAGCAGTCTCCCGGGAGTTAAACTAGCGGGGGAGCACACCGGGGAGCTGTTTTTT	CASSLPGVKLAGEHTGELFF
TRBV24-1	TRBJ1-5	TRBD1	-	TGTGCCACCAGTGATTCCGGGACAGGCAGCAATCAGCCCCAGCATTTT	CATSDSGTGSNQPQHF
TRBV30	TRBJ2-7	TRBD1	-	TGTGCCTGGAGTGTAGGGGACAGCACCTACGAGCAGTACTTC	CAWSVGDSTYEQYF
TRBV19	TRBJ1-6	TRBD1	-	TGTGCCAGTAGTCTTGGGACAGGGGATACCAGCTCACCCCTCCACTTT	CASSLGTGDTSSPLHF
TRBV24-1	TRBJ1-5	-	-	TGTGCCACCAGTGATGGGGCAGAATATAGCAATCAGCCCCAGCATTTT	CATSDGAEYSNQPQHF
TRBV11-3	TRBJ2-7	-	-	TGTGCCAGCAGCTTAGGGGCTGGGGGGTCCTACGAGCAGTACTTC	CASSLGAGGSYEQYF
TRBV23-1	TRBJ2-1	-	-	TGCGCCAGCAGGGTGGCCAGGGTCTATGAGCAGTTCTTC	CASRVARVYEQFF
TRBV5-4	TRBJ2-1	-	once	TGTGCCAGCAGCTTGGGAGGGTCCCCGAGCTCCTACAATGAGCAGTTCTTC	CASSLGGSPSSYNEQFF
TRBV10-3	TRBJ1-1	-	-	TGTGCCATCAGGGGGGGGGAGGACACTGAAGCTTTCTTT	CAIRGGEDTEAFF
TRBV7-8	TRBJ1-1	-	-	TGTGCCAGCAGCTTAGATGGGCCATACACTGAAGCTTTCTTT	CASSLDGPYTEAFF
TRBV11-2	TRBJ2-5	-	-	TGTGCCAGCAGCTCCGCGGTAGACAGGCCACAAGAGACCCAGTACTTC	CASSSAVDRPQETQYF
TRBV10-1	TRBJ2-1	TRBD2	-	TGCGCCAGCAGTGACCCTAGCGGGAGGGCCCTCGGCAATGAGCAGTTCTTC	CASSDPSGRALGNEQFF
TRBV10-1	TRBJ2-2	TRBD1	-	TGCGCCAGCAGTAACAGGGGCGGCACCGGGGAGCTGTTTTTT	CASSNRGGTGELFF
TRBV2	TRBJ1-5	-	-	TGTGCCAGTAAAAGGGGGATTCGCAATCAGCCCCAGCATTTT	CASKRGIRNQPQHF
TRBV5-1	TRBJ2-5	TRBD1	-	TGCGCCAGCAGCCCCCGGACAGGCGGAGAGACCCAGTACTTC	CASSPRTGGETQYF
TRBV27	TRBJ1-2	-	-	TGTGCCAGCAGTATCGCCGTGGGAGCAAACTATGGCTACACCTTC	CASSIAVGANYGYTF
TRBV27	TRBJ1-6	TRBD1	-	TGTGCCAGCACCTGGGGGACAGCATATAATTCACCCCTCCACTTT	CASTWGTAYNSPLHF
TRBV19	TRBJ1-1	TRBD1	-	TGTGCCAGTACTAGACAGGGGTACCCTGAAGCTTTCTTT	CASTRQGYPEAFF
TRBV11-3	TRBJ1-6	TRBD1	few	TGTGCCAGCAGCTCAGGGGGCTCACCCCTCCACTTT	CASSSGGSPLHF
TRBV9	TRBJ1-6	-	once	TGTGCCAGCAGCGTAGCGGTCGGGGGGGCTGATAATTCACCCCTCCACTTT	CASSVAVGGADNSPLHF
TRBV19	TRBJ2-7	-	-	TGTGCCAGTAGTATTAGGGGTCGCGAGCAGTACTTC	CASSIRGREQYF
TRBV5-1	TRBJ2-5	-	-	TGCGCCAGCAGTACGGGGGAGACCCAGTACTTC	CASSTGETQYF
TRBV2	TRBJ1-1	-	-	TGTGCCAGCAGTATTTCTACGGGGGGGCCTGAAGCTTTCTTT	CASSISTGGPEAFF
TRBV6-5	TRBJ2-1	-	-	TGTGCCAGCAGTTATGAACGGGAGAACAATGAGCAGTTCTTC	CASSYERENNEQFF